This T cell receptor (beta chain) is drawn from a study of T cells in Graves' hyperthyroidism and ophthalmopathy. This clonotype was detected many times. Its antigen is unidentified. Patients with uncontrolled infections, other autoimmune diseases, pregnancy or lactation were excluded. Diagnoses were established using clinical symptoms, serum thyroxine and TRAb, thyroid ultrasound and orbital computed tomography. This sample holds PBMCs from under 11 ml fresh peripheral blood. Study-level results: Most clonotypes that expanded in the thyroid above 0.001 also showed up in blood.

CDR3 length: 14 residues. V gave up 3 bases and J gave up 0 bases, with 8 bases separating them. Using RNA transcripts as the source, TCR beta CDR3 regions were amplified. The TCR CDR3 was amplified in a first-round RT-PCR using the HTBI primer set. A single record per CDR3 protein comes from TCRdb applying MiXCR to the multiplex PCR reads. The data contain 380,000 or so distinct CDR3 sequences, about 18% of them seen just once; the ten biggest clones take up around 3.6%. This receptor was obtained from a woman aged 18-30 years with Graves' hyperthyroidism. Material for sequencing was blood. The chain joins TRBV12-3 or TRBV12-4 to TRBJ1-1, with D possibly being TRBD1 (5 bases). The CDR3 is CASSFRGMNTEAFF. CDR3 DNA sequence: TGTGCCAGCAGTTTCCGGGGGATGAACACTGAAGCTTTCTTT.